These 10 T cell receptor beta chains originate from one sample sequenced in a study of cytomegalovirus exposure and HLA in healthy donors. A multiplex PCR was run with 60 Vbeta primers and 13 Jbeta primers. The assay was immunoSEQ multiplex PCR, and TCRdb's table has in-frame clones only and misses some. The sample includes around 140,000 clones, more than 70% of them seen just once. The specimen sequenced was PBMCs. These receptors originate from a man between 45 and 60 years old in good health and CMV-seropositive.

CDR3 nucleotides: TGCGCCAGCAGCCCGGGGGGGGCCGGCACTGAAGCTTTCTTT. This gives the protein CASSPGGAGTEAFF. V and J are TRBV5-1 and TRBJ1-1; a possible D gene is TRBD1 (6 bases). From germline, CDR1 is SGHRS and CDR2 YFSETQ. The CDR3 totals 14 residues. Trimming removed 4 bases at V and 4 bases at J, with 14 bases between.

The rearrangement joins TRBV2 to TRBJ2-7, with TRBD1 matching 7 bases. Per germline, CDR1 SNHLY and CDR2 FYNNEI. The V segment lost 5 bases and the J segment 2 bases; nucleotides outside the gene matches: 12. This CDR3 has 16 residues. CDR3 sequence (DNA): TGTGCCAGCAGTCCACGGGACAGCGAGATGGCCTACGAGCAGTACTTC. It specifies CASSPRDSEMAYEQYF.

The chain links TRBV25-1 to TRBJ2-6, with TRBD2 matching 11 bases. Germline CDR1 MGHDK, CDR2 SYGVNS. CDR3 length: 16 residues. Unmatched junction bases numbered 3, after V lost 7 bases and J lost 1 base. CDR3 protein: CASKPSGRSGANVLTF. The CDR3 DNA reads as TGTGCCAGCAAGCCTAGCGGGAGGTCTGGGGCCAACGTCCTGACTTTC.

The chain joins TRBV7-2 to TRBJ2-7, with 10 bases fitting TRBD2. From germline, CDR1 is SGHTA and CDR2 FQGNSA. This CDR3 has 16 residues. Unmatched junction bases numbered 12, after V lost 4 bases and J lost 6 bases. CDR3 sequence (DNA): TGTGCCAGCAGCTCACAACCCGGGACTAGCGCCAGCGAGCAGTACTTC. It specifies CASSSQPGTSASEQYF.

The rearrangement joins TRBV25-1 to TRBJ1-2; TRBD1 is a possible D gene (5 bases). V lost 6 bases and J lost 2, with 7 bases in between. The CDR3 consists of 12 residues. Germline CDR1 reads MGHDK; CDR2 reads SYGVNS. The CDR3: CASRWGNYGYTF. The DNA for the CDR3 is TGTGCCAGCAGGTGGGGCAACTATGGCTACACCTTC.

CDR3 region: CSVEEGGYGYTF. CDR3 bases: TGCAGCGTTGAAGAAGGGGGCTATGGCTACACCTTC. This chain joins TRBV29-1 and TRBJ1-2, with D possibly TRBD1 on 6 matching bases. Trimming took off 0 bases at V and 4 bases at J, with 6 bases between the two ends. The CDR3 is made up of 12 amino acids. Germline loops: CDR1 SQVTM, CDR2 ANQGSEA.

The chain couples TRBV6-1 to TRBJ1-1; tentatively, D is TRBD1 (6 bases). The CDR3 is 14 residues long. Trimming left V 3 bases short and J 1 base short, with 9 bases between. The germline gives CDR1 MNHNS, CDR2 SASEGT. DNA for the CDR3: TGTGCCAGCAGTGAGACAGGTTCGAACACTGAAGCTTTCTTT. It yields the protein CASSETGSNTEAFF.

The rearrangement uses TRBV7-2 and TRBJ1-4, with TRBD1 identical over 9 bases. J lost 7 bases, V lost 1 base, and 4 bases had no gene match. Germline CDR1 reads SGHTA; CDR2 reads FQGNSA. This CDR3 spans 15 amino acids. CDR3 in DNA: TGTGCCAGCAGCTTAGGGGACAGGGACAGTGAAAAACTGTTTTTT. It yields the protein CASSLGDRDSEKLFF.

J is TRBJ1-3 and V is TRBV9; 9 bases agree with TRBD1. The ends lost 3 bases at V and 0 bases at J; junction bases unmatched: 4. The CDR3 sequence is 16 residues long. Germline V gives CDR1 SGDLS, CDR2 YYNGEE. The CDR3 region is CASSAGTGPSGNTIYF. CDR3 DNA: TGTGCCAGCAGCGCCGGGACAGGGCCCTCTGGAAACACCATATATTTT.

The V call is TRBV7-2, the J call TRBJ2-1; 14 bases are shared with TRBD2. Germline V gives CDR1 SGHTA, CDR2 FQGNSA. The CDR3 extends over 15 amino acids. The J segment lost 12 bases and the V segment lost 1 base, leaving 5 bases of the junction unmatched. The CDR3 here is CASSLVQTSGRVQFF. DNA of the CDR3: TGTGCCAGCAGCTTAGTGCAGACTAGCGGGAGGGTGCAGTTCTTC.